A selection of T cell receptor beta chains follows, all from one sample in a study of identical twins. In TCRdb, the 5' RACE reads were re-called with MiXCR into one record per CDR3 protein. There are under 800,000 distinct CDR3 sequences in the sample; about 20% occur only once, and 4.3% lies in the top ten. This sample also appeared in a second study, on T cells expressing NK-cell markers.

The sequencing sample was made of PBMCs. All receptors derive from a woman aged 18-30 years in good health. Both conserved end residues are part of each CDR3. A D gene is named only where the DNA matches it firmly. The size field is filled for only some rows; it gives once, few, many or a size class.

j_gene,d_gene,abundance,v_gene,CDR3nt,CDR3aa
TRBJ1-4,TRBD1,-,TRBV24-1,TGTGCCACCAGTGACCTCATCGGGGACAGGGACCCTTACGAAAAACTGTTTTTT,CATSDLIGDRDPYEKLFF
TRBJ2-7,-,few,TRBV12-3/TRBV12-4,TGTGCCAGCAGACCTACAGCGGCGAATACCTACGAGCAGTACTTC,CASRPTAANTYEQYF
TRBJ2-3,-,-,TRBV20-1,TGCAGTGCCCCAACGGGTGGGGCCACAGATACGCAGTATTTT,CSAPTGGATDTQYF
TRBJ2-3,TRBD2,-,TRBV12-5,TGTGCTAGTGCCTCGGGACTAGCGGCTTTACCCACAGATACGCAGTATTTT,CASASGLAALPTDTQYF
TRBJ2-3,TRBD2,-,TRBV7-9,TGTGCCAGCAGCTTAGTTGGCGGGAGAAATACGCAGTATTTT,CASSLVGGRNTQYF
TRBJ2-1,TRBD2,few,TRBV20-1,TGCAGTGCTAGAGAGGGACTAGCGGGGGGAATCTCCTACAATGAGCAGTTCTTC,CSAREGLAGGISYNEQFF
TRBJ2-1,-,-,TRBV2,TGTGCCAGCAGTGTGAGTCTCAATGAGCAGTTCTTC,CASSVSLNEQFF
TRBJ2-2,TRBD2,few,TRBV6-2/TRBV6-3,TGTGCCAGCAGTTCCCCAAAGCGGGGCGGGGAGCTGTTTTTT,CASSSPKRGGELFF
TRBJ1-1,-,-,TRBV6-1,TGTGCCAGCAGGACCCGGGAGGACACTGAAGCTTTCTTT,CASRTREDTEAFF
TRBJ2-5,-,-,TRBV12-3/TRBV12-4,TGTGCCAGCAGCAGGGGGACTAGGGCAGAGACCCAGTACTTC,CASSRGTRAETQYF
TRBJ2-1,TRBD2,few,TRBV11-2,TGTGCCAGCAGCTTACGGGGGGTACTGGCGGACGTCGACAATGAGCAGTTCTTC,CASSLRGVLADVDNEQFF
TRBJ2-3,-,-,TRBV5-1,TGCGCCAGCAGCTCCAGGGAGTTACGCACAGATACGCAGTATTTT,CASSSRELRTDTQYF
TRBJ2-1,TRBD1,few,TRBV20-1,TGCAGTGCTAGAGATTCAGGGACAGGGGGCAAGGGTGAGCAGTTCTTC,CSARDSGTGGKGEQFF
TRBJ2-1,TRBD2,-,TRBV4-3,TGCGCCAGCAGCCGCGGGACTAGCGGGAGGTACAATGAGCAGTTCTTC,CASSRGTSGRYNEQFF
TRBJ1-1,-,few,TRBV27,TGTGCCAGCAGCCAGGGACCGATCAACACTGAAGCTTTCTTT,CASSQGPINTEAFF
TRBJ2-1,TRBD2,few,TRBV12-3/TRBV12-4,TGTGCCAGCACCGGAGCGGGAGGGCGGGATGAGCAGTTCTTC,CASTGAGGRDEQFF
TRBJ2-7,TRBD2,few,TRBV6-5,TGTGCCAGCAGTTACTTAGCGGGACCCCCTAACGAGCAGTACTTC,CASSYLAGPPNEQYF
TRBJ2-5,-,once,TRBV20-1,TGCAGTGCTAGTCTATATCGGGAGACCCAGTACTTC,CSASLYRETQYF
TRBJ2-1,-,-,TRBV6-1,TGTGCCAGCAGCAGAAACAACCGGGATGAGCAGTTCTTC,CASSRNNRDEQFF
TRBJ2-2,-,-,TRBV3-1,TGTGCCAGCAGCCACCCAGAACAGAACACCGGGGAGCTGTTTTTT,CASSHPEQNTGELFF
TRBJ1-2,TRBD1,few,TRBV20-1,TGCAGTGCTACCTTAACAGGGGGAGGGCGATACTATGGCTACACCTTC,CSATLTGGGRYYGYTF